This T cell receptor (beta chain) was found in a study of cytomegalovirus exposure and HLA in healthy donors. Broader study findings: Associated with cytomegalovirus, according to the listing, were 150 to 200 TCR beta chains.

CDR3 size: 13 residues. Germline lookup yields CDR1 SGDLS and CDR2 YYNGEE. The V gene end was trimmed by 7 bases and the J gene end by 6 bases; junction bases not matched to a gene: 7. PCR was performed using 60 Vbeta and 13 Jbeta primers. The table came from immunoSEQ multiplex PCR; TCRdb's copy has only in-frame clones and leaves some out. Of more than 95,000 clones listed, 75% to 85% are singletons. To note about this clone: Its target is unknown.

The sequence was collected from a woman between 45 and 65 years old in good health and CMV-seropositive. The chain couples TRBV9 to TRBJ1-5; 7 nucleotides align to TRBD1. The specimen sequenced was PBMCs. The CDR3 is CASSTAGGQPQHF. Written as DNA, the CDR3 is TGTGCCAGCTCGACAGCAGGGGGTCAGCCCCAGCATTTT.